The 26 T cell receptor beta chains listed next were all sequenced from one sample in a study of cytomegalovirus exposure and HLA in healthy donors. Amplification used 60 Vbeta primers and 13 Jbeta primers. Assay: immunoSEQ multiplex PCR; the TCRdb copy retains only in-frame clones and omits some. The data hold 150,000 to 200,000 clones, with around two thirds observed a single time. Sequenced material: PBMCs. The receptors originated from a man aged 30 to 39 in good health and CMV-seropositive.

This clone is a singleton in its sample. This chain joins TRBV19 and TRBJ1-2; 9 bases are shared with TRBD1. This CDR3 comprises 15 residues. J gave up 4 bases and V 5 bases, and 8 bases lay outside the gene matches. The germline CDR1 and CDR2 sequences are LNHDA and SQIVND (reference sequence). The CDR3 DNA reads TGTGCCAGTAGTTCGGACAGGGGCGATTTCTATGGCTACACCTTC. Amino acid sequence: CASSSDRGDFYGYTF.

The chain employs TRBV5-6 and TRBJ2-5, with unresolved D. CDR3 size: 11 residues. Looked up from germline, CDR1 is SGHDT and CDR2 is YYEEEE. Between the trimmed V and J ends, which lost 2 bases and 3 bases, there was a span of 2 bases. The CDR3 here is CASSFEETQYF. Written as DNA, the CDR3 is TGTGCCAGCAGCTTCGAAGAGACCCAGTACTTC.

The chain employs TRBV28 and TRBJ2-7, with no clear D. The CDR3 has 11 residues. Trimming removed 5 bases from V and 6 bases from J, with 8 bases in between. Germline CDR1 and CDR2: MDHEN and SYDVKM. The CDR3 DNA follows: TGTGCCAGCAGTAGCCTCGGCGAGCAGTACTTC. This translates into CASSSLGEQYF.

V and J are TRBV30 and TRBJ2-6; unclear D gene. CDR3 length: 13 residues. Germline V gene sequence: CDR1 GTSNPN, CDR2 SVGIG (reference sequence). V gave up 2 bases and J gave up 2 bases, with 4 bases separating them. This CDR3 reads CAWSFTGANVLTF. The CDR3 DNA is TGTGCCTGGAGTTTTACTGGGGCCAACGTCCTGACTTTC.

The chain links TRBV30 to TRBJ2-5, with 7 bases matching TRBD2. Germline V gives CDR1 GTSNPN, CDR2 SVGIG (reference sequence). The J segment lost 5 bases and the V segment lost 4 bases, leaving 7 bases of the junction unmatched. The CDR3 contains 13 residues. The CDR3 protein is CAWTSGGRETQYF. The CDR3 nucleotides are TGTGCCTGGACCTCGGGGGGAAGGGAGACCCAGTACTTC.

V is TRBV6-5 and J is TRBJ2-7; 9 positions match TRBD2. CDR3 length: 15 residues. V lost 0 bases, J lost 0 bases, and 0 bases stayed unmatched. Germline CDR1 MNHEY, CDR2 SVGAGI. CDR3: CASSYSSGSSYEQYF. CDR3 DNA sequence: TGTGCCAGCAGTTACTCTAGCGGGAGCTCCTACGAGCAGTACTTC.

The chain recombines TRBV5-1 with TRBJ1-1, with D possibly being TRBD1 (6 bases). Germline V gives CDR1 SGHRS, CDR2 YFSETQ. This CDR3 is 13 amino acids long. Trimming cost V 5 bases and J 3 bases, with 11 bases left between them. The CDR3 sequence: CASSGQTDTEAFF. The CDR3, as DNA: TGCGCCAGCAGTGGACAGACGGACACTGAAGCTTTCTTT.

This clone was seen only a few times. The J gene is TRBJ2-4, the V gene TRBV16; 11 positions match TRBD2. The CDR3 has 18 residues. Germline V lookup: CDR1 KGHSY, CDR2 FQNENV. V shed 3 bases and J 3 bases; nucleotides not matched to a gene: 10. This chain's CDR3 is CASSHRTSGSKSKNIQYF. CDR3 DNA: TGTGCCAGCAGCCATCGAACTAGCGGGAGTAAAAGCAAAAACATTCAGTACTTC.

V is TRBV19 and J is TRBJ1-2; TRBD1 matches 9 bases. Trimming at V came to 3 bases and at J to 6 bases, leaving 11 bases not matched to a gene. The V gene's germline CDR1 is LNHDA and CDR2 SQIVND (reference sequence). The CDR3 loop spans 16 amino acids. The CDR3 nucleotides read TGTGCCAGTAGTATCGCCGCCTCACAGGGGGCCGATGGCTACACCTTC. Amino acids: CASSIAASQGADGYTF.

This clone has only a few counts. This rearrangement joins TRBV4-1 to TRBJ1-2, with D tentatively TRBD1 (6 bases). The CDR3 length is 16 residues. Trimming took 4 bases from V and 7 from J, leaving 22 bases between them. Germline V gene data show CDR1 as MGHRA and CDR2 as YSYEKL. This chain's CDR3 is CASSLEVSGVSSGYTF. In DNA, the CDR3 is TGCGCCAGCAGCCTCGAAGTTTCAGGGGTTTCTTCTGGCTACACCTTC.

This clone was observed a few times. The gene calls are TRBV29-1 and TRBJ1-2; a weak D match, TRBD1 (6 bases). In germline, CDR1 is SQVTM, CDR2 ANQGSEA. V shed 3 bases and J shed 7 bases, with 18 bases lying between them. The CDR3 spans 14 residues. The CDR3 nucleotides read TGCAGCGTTGATTTCGTTCAGGGGTCGTGTGGCTACACCTTC. Translating it yields CSVDFVQGSCGYTF.

The rearrangement uses TRBV7-9 and TRBJ1-5; no clear D gene. Germline V gene sequence: CDR1 SEHNR, CDR2 FQNEAQ (reference sequence). With 6 bases removed from V and 5 bases from J, the gap between germline ends came to 11 bases. The CDR3 contains 13 residues. CDR3 in amino acids: CASSIGNDQPQHF. The CDR3 DNA follows: TGTGCCAGCAGTATCGGTAACGATCAGCCCCAGCATTTT.

With respect to this clone: The sample holds other DNA sequences that translate to the same CDR3. V and J are TRBV7-9 and TRBJ2-3; the D is unclear. This CDR3 is 14 amino acids long. The V end was cut by 8 bases, the J end by 4 bases, with 16 bases between. CDR1 and CDR2 from the germline V gene are SEHNR and FQNEAQ (reference sequence). This CDR3 reads CASWAQPQPDTQYF. The CDR3 nucleotides are TGTGCCAGCTGGGCCCAGCCACAACCAGATACGCAGTATTTT.

The rearrangement joins TRBV6-1 to TRBJ2-7, with 8 bases lining up with TRBD1. The CDR3 extends over 13 amino acids. CDR1 and CDR2 (germline): MNHNS, SASEGT. Trimming took 4 bases from V and 3 from J; bases not matched to a gene: 2. The CDR3, as DNA: TGTGCCAGCAGTGCGACAGGGGTCTACGAGCAGTACTTC. Protein: CASSATGVYEQYF.

CDR3 nucleotides: TGTGCCGGGGGGGGCAGGGGAGCTCTCAAAGAGACCCAGTACTTC. Its protein product is CAGGGRGALKETQYF. The gene calls are TRBV30 and TRBJ2-5; TRBD2 is a possible D gene (7 bases). The CDR3 extends over 15 amino acids. Per germline, CDR1 GTSNPN and CDR2 SVGIG (reference sequence). Deletions cut 8 bases from V and 3 bases from J, with 22 bases between.

The J gene is TRBJ2-7, the V gene TRBV27, with a tentative D call TRBD1 (6 bases). V lost 4 bases, J lost 1 base, and 11 bases lay in between. Germline CDR1 and CDR2: MNHEY and SMNVEV (reference sequence). The CDR3 runs to 14 residues. The CDR3 spells CASSSKGDSYEQYF. CDR3 DNA sequence: TGTGCCAGCAGTTCGAAGGGGGATTCCTACGAGCAGTACTTC.

The chain carries TRBV4-1 and TRBJ2-5, with 9 bases fitting TRBD2. CDR1 MGHRA and CDR2 YSYEKL come from the germline V gene. The V and J ends lost 1 base and 1 base, in that order; junction bases with no gene match: 1. The CDR3 covers 15 residues. This CDR3 reads CASSQGTSVQETQYF. For the CDR3, the DNA is TGCGCCAGCAGCCAAGGGACTAGCGTCCAAGAGACCCAGTACTTC.

The chain joins TRBV5-1 to TRBJ1-2, with 8 bases that match TRBD1. In germline, CDR1 is SGHRS, CDR2 YFSETQ. Unmatched junction bases numbered 8, after V lost 2 bases and J lost 5 bases. This CDR3 comprises 15 residues. In nucleotides, the CDR3 is TGCGCCAGCAGCTTAACGGACAGGGTTGGATATGGCTACACCTTC. Protein: CASSLTDRVGYGYTF.

The rearrangement joins TRBV6-6 to TRBJ2-1, with 7 bases identical to TRBD2. After removal of 2 bases from V and 12 bases from J, the junction contained 10 bases not matched to a gene. The CDR3 has 14 amino acids. Germline V lookup: CDR1 MNHNY, CDR2 SVGAGI (reference sequence). The chain's CDR3 is CASSYNLAVSGQFF. The CDR3, as DNA: TGTGCCAGCAGTTACAATCTAGCGGTCAGCGGGCAGTTCTTC.

As DNA, the CDR3 is TGTGCCAGCAGTTCACAACCAGGGTTAACCGATCGGCCCCAGCATTTT. Translation gives CASSSQPGLTDRPQHF. The genes are TRBV27 and TRBJ1-5, with D possibly being TRBD1 (5 bases). CDR3 length: 16 residues. V gave up 4 bases and J gave up 9 bases, with 22 bases separating them. Germline lookup yields CDR1 MNHEY and CDR2 SMNVEV (reference sequence).

The chain carries TRBV6-4 and TRBJ2-3; 7 nucleotides align to TRBD1. Germline V lookup: CDR1 MRHNA, CDR2 SNTAGT. After removal of 7 bases from V and 3 bases from J, the junction contained 7 bases not matched to a gene. The CDR3 is made up of 14 amino acids. CDR3 sequence: CASMGTARTDTQYF. The CDR3 DNA follows: TGTGCCAGCATGGGGACAGCACGAACAGATACGCAGTATTTT.

This clone was detected a few times. The chain couples TRBV5-1 to TRBJ2-7; 7 bases match TRBD1. Germline loops: CDR1 SGHRS, CDR2 YFSETQ. This CDR3 is 15 amino acids long. Trimming took 4 bases from V and 3 from J; bases not matched to a gene: 10. The DNA for the CDR3 is TGCGCCAGCAGCGCAGGGGACAGCGACATCTACGAGCAGTACTTC. Protein sequence: CASSAGDSDIYEQYF.

To note about this clone: At one end the junction does not follow the germline gene, possibly because of a read error. The chain joins TRBV11-3 to TRBJ2-5; 16 bases fit TRBD2. CDR1 SGHNT and CDR2 YENEEA come from the germline V gene. This CDR3 has 17 residues. CDR3 residues: CASSLEGLAGGPETQYF. As DNA, the CDR3 is TGTGCCAGCAGCCTAGAGGGACTAGCGGGAGGGCCGGAGACCCAGTACTTC.

This clone was seen a handful of times. The chain links TRBV7-8 to TRBJ1-5, with D hard to call. The V end was cut by 3 bases, the J end by 0 bases, with 12 bases between. The CDR3 is 16 residues long. Germline-derived CDR1 and CDR2 are SGHVS and FQNEAQ. CDR3 sequence: CASSFEAAPSNQPQHF. CDR3 in DNA: TGTGCCAGCAGCTTTGAAGCCGCTCCTAGCAATCAGCCCCAGCATTTT.

The J gene is TRBJ2-1, the V gene TRBV9; possible D gene TRBD2, 5 bases. V was trimmed by 0 bases and J by 2 bases, leaving 9 bases between them. CDR1 SGDLS and CDR2 YYNGEE come from the germline V gene. The CDR3 is made up of 15 amino acids. The CDR3 region is CASSVDAGAYNEQFF. The CDR3 DNA follows: TGTGCCAGCAGCGTAGATGCCGGGGCCTACAATGAGCAGTTCTTC.

The chain carries TRBV30 and TRBJ2-5, with TRBD1 as a possible D gene (6 bases). The CDR3 runs 13 residues. CDR1 and CDR2 from the germline V gene are GTSNPN and SVGIG (reference sequence). Trimming removed 6 bases from V and 5 bases from J, with 16 bases in between. In DNA form, the CDR3 reads TGTGCCTGTACAACAGGGAGTGGGGAGACCCAGTACTTC. Protein product: CACTTGSGETQYF.